The 31 T cell receptor beta chains below were found in one sample sequenced in a study of blood T cell repertoires in COVID-19. Data came from immunoSEQ multiplex PCR; TCRdb stores just in-frame clones and leaves some out. The sample consists of 220,000 or so clones, roughly 80% of them appearing once. Sample: PBMCs or T cells enriched from blood (not recorded which). The receptor source for this set is a woman aged 40 to 55 with acute COVID-19.

The chain employs TRBV21-1 and TRBJ2-1; no DNA check was done on the table's D call, TRBD2. TRBV21-1 is reported as a pseudogene. The CDR3 is made up of 14 amino acids. The DNA of the CDR3 is TGTGCCAGCAGCAAAGTGGGGGGGTCGGAAGAGCAGTTCTTC. Protein: CASSKVGGSEEQFF.

This sequence joins TRBV6-5 and TRBJ1-1; possible D gene TRBD1, 6 bases. The CDR3 is 14 residues long. Germline V lookup: CDR1 MNHEY, CDR2 SVGAGI. V lost 7 bases and J lost 11, with 23 bases in between. CDR3 nucleotides: TGTGCCAGCACCATACCACAGGGCTCCGGCGGGGCTTTCTTT. Translating it yields CASTIPQGSGGAFF.

Remarks on this clone: Other nucleotide sequences from this sample produce the same CDR3. This chain uses TRBV5-5 with TRBJ2-3, with 7 bases matching TRBD1. Germline lookup yields CDR1 SGHKS and CDR2 YYEKEE (reference sequence). The J segment lost 3 bases and the V segment lost 4 bases, leaving 8 bases of the junction unmatched. CDR3 length: 15 residues. The CDR3 loop is CASSITGATTDTQYF. In nucleotides, the CDR3 is TGTGCCAGCAGCATAACAGGGGCGACGACAGATACGCAGTATTTT.

V is TRBV10-3 and J is TRBJ2-1; 7 nucleotides line up with TRBD2. This CDR3 is 16 amino acids long. The V gene end was trimmed by 3 bases and the J gene end by 0 bases; junction bases not matched to a gene: 5. The germline V gene encodes CDR1 ENHRY and CDR2 SYGVKD. In nucleotides, the CDR3 is TGTGCCATCAGTGATCTAGCGGATAGCTCCTACAATGAGCAGTTCTTC. Translation: CAISDLADSSYNEQFF.

This sequence joins TRBV7-3 and TRBJ2-5, with TRBD2 matching over 7 bases. This CDR3 spans 14 amino acids. The germline gives CDR1 SGHTA, CDR2 FQGTGA. V was pared by 3 bases and J by 4 bases, with 5 bases of the junction left unmatched. The CDR3 bases are TGTGCCAGCAGCTTTGCGGGAGTTGGAGAGACCCAGTACTTC. Translation gives CASSFAGVGETQYF.

V gene TRBV28 combines with J gene TRBJ2-4; tentative D call: TRBD2 (5 bases). The CDR3 spans 15 residues. CDR1 is MDHEN and CDR2 is SYDVKM in the germline V gene. The ends were cut back, 2 bases at V and 0 bases at J, with 8 bases in the middle. CDR3 DNA sequence: TGTGCCAGCAGTTTAACTAGTCTAGCCAAAAACATTCAGTACTTC. As protein: CASSLTSLAKNIQYF.

J is TRBJ1-2 and V is TRBV7-9, with D perhaps matching TRBD1 (5 bases). The CDR3 length is 15 residues. Trimming removed 2 bases at V and 8 bases at J, with 18 bases between. Germline CDR1 and CDR2: SEHNR and FQNEAQ (reference sequence). CDR3 nucleotide sequence: TGTGCCAGCAGCTTAAAACAGGTCTACCTGAGCGGCTACACCTTC. This sequence encodes CASSLKQVYLSGYTF. The full variable domain, rest sourced from reference TRBV7-9 and TRBJ1-2, is DTGVSQNPRHKITKRGQNVTFRCDPISEHNRLYWYRQTLGQGPEFLTYFQNEAQLEKSRLLSDRFSAERPKGSFSTLEIQRTEQGDSAMYLCASSLKQVYLSGYTFGSGTRLTVV.

J is TRBJ1-5 and V is TRBV18, with D perhaps matching TRBD1 (5 bases). CDR3 length: 15 residues. CDR1 KGHSH and CDR2 LQKENI come from the germline V gene. Trimming pared 0 bases from V and 2 bases from J, leaving 8 bases between. The CDR3 spells CASSPPDSGNQPQHF. In nucleotides, the CDR3 is TGTGCCAGCTCACCACCCGACAGTGGCAATCAGCCCCAGCATTTT.

CDR3 in DNA: TGTGCCAGCACGGAAACAGGGTTGAGCACAGATACGCAGTATTTT. Its translation is CASTETGLSTDTQYF. The V gene is TRBV6-5, the J gene TRBJ2-3, with D perhaps TRBD1 (6 bases). V was pared by 7 bases and J by 0 bases, with 14 bases between. Per germline, CDR1 MNHEY and CDR2 SVGAGI. CDR3 length: 15 residues.

The chain uses TRBV14 and TRBJ1-2; possibly TRBD1 for D (5 bases). V lost 0 bases and J 3 bases, leaving 17 bases between the germline ends. The CDR3 totals 17 residues. Germline V gene sequence: CDR1 SGHDN, CDR2 FVKESK. Here the CDR3 DNA reads TGTGCCAGCAGCCAAGACGGGGGGTTGACCGCTGACTATGGCTACACCTTC. Protein: CASSQDGGLTADYGYTF.

In its sample, this clone was seen once. V is TRBV7-2 and J is TRBJ1-5; 10 bases are shared with TRBD1. Germline CDR1 reads SGHTA; CDR2 reads FQGNSA. Trimming removed 0 bases from V and 3 bases from J; junction bases left unmatched: 2. This CDR3 spans 16 amino acids. The CDR3, as DNA: TGTGCCAGCAGCTTAGCTGGACAGGGGGTCAATCAGCCCCAGCATTTT. Amino acids: CASSLAGQGVNQPQHF.

The rearrangement uses TRBV27 and TRBJ1-4; D ambiguous. Germline loops: CDR1 MNHEY, CDR2 SMNVEV (reference sequence). The CDR3 spans 13 residues. Between the trimmed V and J ends, which lost 6 bases and 7 bases, there was a span of 12 bases. This chain's CDR3 is CASRRVGGEKLFF. CDR3 sequence (DNA): TGTGCCAGCAGGAGGGTAGGCGGTGAAAAACTGTTTTTT.

The gene calls are TRBV19 and TRBJ2-3; D gene ambiguous. CDR1 and CDR2 (germline): LNHDA, SQIVND (reference sequence). The CDR3 spans 17 residues. The V gene lost 3 bases and the J gene lost 0 bases, with 16 bases spanning the gap. CDR3 sequence (DNA): TGTGCCAGTAGTATTGGTAGCTTCCCTAGAAGCACAGATACGCAGTATTTT. Translated: CASSIGSFPRSTDTQYF. Full variable domain (remainder filled in from reference TRBV19 and TRBJ2-3): DGGITQSPKYLFRKEGQNVTLSCEQNLNHDAMYWYRQDPGQGLRLIYYSQIVNDFQKGDIAEGYSVSREKKESFPLTVTSAQKNPTAFYLCASSIGSFPRSTDTQYFGPGTRLTVL.

The V gene is TRBV19, the J gene TRBJ1-5, with TRBD1 matching 8 bases. There are 16 residues in the CDR3. V gave up 7 bases and J gave up 0 bases; unmatched junction bases: 8. The V gene's germline CDR1 is LNHDA and CDR2 SQIVND (reference sequence). In DNA, the CDR3 is TGTGCCAGTAAAGGGACAGGCGGATATAGCAATCAGCCCCAGCATTTT. Protein product: CASKGTGGYSNQPQHF. Full variable domain (rest looked up from reference TRBV19 and TRBJ1-5): DGGITQSPKYLFRKEGQNVTLSCEQNLNHDAMYWYRQDPGQGLRLIYYSQIVNDFQKGDIAEGYSVSREKKESFPLTVTSAQKNPTAFYLCASKGTGGYSNQPQHFGDGTRLSIL.

The chain joins TRBV3-1 (or the pseudogene TRBV3-2) to TRBJ2-1; 10 bases agree with TRBD1. Germline V CDR1 and CDR2: LGHDT, YNNKEL (reference sequence). Losses at the gene ends were 8 bases for V and 7 bases for J; bases not matched to a gene: 2. This CDR3 has 12 amino acids. CDR3 bases: TGTGCCAGCGGACAGGGGGGGAATGAGCAGTTCTTC. Its protein is CASGQGGNEQFF.

DNA for the CDR3: TGCGCCAGCAGCTTAACCGAGCACGAGCAGTACTTC. Translation: CASSLTEHEQYF. V and J are TRBV5-1 and TRBJ2-7; D call uncertain. The CDR3 covers 12 residues. Trimming pared 2 bases from V and 5 bases from J, leaving 8 bases between. CDR1 is SGHRS and CDR2 is YFSETQ in the germline V gene.

This chain links TRBV25-1 with TRBJ2-5; 9 bases fit TRBD2. This CDR3 is 15 amino acids long. The germline V gene encodes CDR1 MGHDK and CDR2 SYGVNS. Trimming took 7 bases from V and 5 from J; bases not matched to a gene: 11. Written as DNA, the CDR3 is TGTGCCAGCATGGCGCCTAGCGGGGCCTGGGAGACCCAGTACTTC. This encodes CASMAPSGAWETQYF.

V and J are TRBV5-4 and TRBJ2-5; 8 positions match TRBD2. V lost 0 bases, J lost 3 bases, and 7 bases stayed unmatched. Germline-derived CDR1 and CDR2 are SGHNT and YYREEE (reference sequence). This CDR3 is 16 amino acids long. CDR3 amino acids: CASSLGGSGIEETQYF. The CDR3 bases are TGTGCCAGCAGCTTGGGGGGTAGCGGGATTGAAGAGACCCAGTACTTC.

This clone has only one observation. V is TRBV19 and J is TRBJ2-4, with D perhaps TRBD1 (6 bases). Trimming pared 5 bases from V and 0 bases from J, leaving 14 bases between. The CDR3 runs to 16 residues. Germline V gene data show CDR1 as LNHDA and CDR2 as SQIVND (reference sequence). The CDR3 spells CASSLWTDPAKNIQYF. CDR3 DNA sequence: TGTGCCAGTAGTCTATGGACAGATCCAGCCAAAAACATTCAGTACTTC.

J is TRBJ1-2 and V is TRBV9; D ambiguous. CDR1 SGDLS and CDR2 YYNGEE come from the germline V gene. CDR3 length: 11 amino acids. V gave up 3 bases and J gave up 8 bases, with 8 bases separating them. CDR3 DNA: TGTGCCAGCAGCGCCCCCCGGGGCTACACCTTC. Encoded protein: CASSAPRGYTF.

This chain uses TRBV10-3 with TRBJ1-5; D unresolved. Trimming shortened V by 0 bases and J by 7 bases, and 16 bases separated the two germline ends. The CDR3 consists of 16 residues. Germline V gene data show CDR1 as ENHRY and CDR2 as SYGVKD. The CDR3, as DNA: TGTGCCATCAGTGAGTCGAAAGACGCGGGGAGCCAGCCCCAGCATTTT. This translates into CAISESKDAGSQPQHF.

The chain couples TRBV9 to TRBJ2-7; 8 bases map to TRBD1. This CDR3 has 15 residues. Trimming removed 0 bases from V and 5 bases from J; junction bases left unmatched: 7. Germline V gives CDR1 SGDLS, CDR2 YYNGEE. The CDR3 loop reads CASSVAGGAFHEQYF. CDR3 DNA: TGTGCCAGCAGCGTAGCAGGGGGCGCATTCCACGAGCAGTACTTC.

This chain links TRBV29-1 with TRBJ1-4, with a weak D call TRBD1 (6 bases). This CDR3 is built from 18 residues. V lost 6 bases and J lost 0, with 23 bases in between. From germline, CDR1 is SQVTM and CDR2 ANQGSEA. CDR3 nucleotide sequence: TGCAGCGTAGTGGCCCCGGACAGCCACTTTGCAACTAATGAAAAACTGTTTTTT. Protein product: CSVVAPDSHFATNEKLFF.

A few counts support this clone. The chain has TRBV10-1 and TRBJ2-5; 8 bases fit TRBD2. The J segment lost 3 bases and the V segment lost 3 bases, leaving 9 bases of the junction unmatched. CDR3 length: 16 residues. Per the germline V gene, CDR1 is WNHNN and CDR2 is SYGVQD (reference sequence). The CDR3 DNA follows: TGCGCCAGCAGTGACGCGGGAGCGGGGGCCAAAGAGACCCAGTACTTC. Amino acids: CASSDAGAGAKETQYF.

CDR3 residues: CASSFGHRLGSPLHF. In DNA form, the CDR3 reads TGTGCCAGCAGTTTTGGGCATAGGCTGGGTTCACCCCTCCACTTT. The chain is built from TRBV27 and TRBJ1-6; D call uncertain. CDR3 length equals 15 residues. Germline V gives CDR1 MNHEY, CDR2 SMNVEV (reference sequence). With 3 bases removed from V and 9 bases from J, the gap between germline ends came to 15 bases.

This clone has a single count. The rearrangement uses TRBV6-2 or TRBV6-3 and TRBJ1-1, with TRBD1 identical over 7 bases. CDR1 and CDR2 from the germline V gene are MNHEY and SVGEGT. The CDR3 has 13 amino acids. V was clipped by 4 bases and J by 4 bases; unmatched bases: 3. The CDR3 sequence is CASSSQGSTEAFF. For the CDR3, the DNA is TGTGCCAGCAGTTCACAGGGGAGCACTGAAGCTTTCTTT.

V and J are TRBV14 and TRBJ2-2; D not certain. This CDR3 has 13 residues. Germline-derived CDR1 and CDR2 are SGHDN and FVKESK. Deletions cut 2 bases from V and 6 bases from J, with 7 bases between. The CDR3, as DNA: TGTGCCAGCAGCCAACCCGGTGCCGGGGAGCTGTTTTTT. This gives the protein CASSQPGAGELFF.

The chain employs TRBV9 and TRBJ1-2; 9 positions agree with TRBD1. CDR3 size: 15 residues. CDR1 and CDR2 from the germline V gene are SGDLS and YYNGEE. V was clipped by 4 bases and J by 2 bases; unmatched bases: 6. CDR3 residues: CASSIQQGANYGYTF. The CDR3 nucleotides are TGTGCCAGCAGCATACAACAGGGGGCGAACTATGGCTACACCTTC.

This clone has at least ten counts. The sample contains more than one DNA sequence encoding this CDR3. The chain has TRBV5-4 and TRBJ1-1; 8 bases fit TRBD1. This CDR3 contains 13 residues. The germline CDR1 and CDR2 sequences are SGHNT and YYREEE (reference sequence). V gave up 3 bases and J gave up 4 bases; unmatched junction bases: 2. CDR3 in DNA: TGTGCCAGCAGCTCCAGGGGGCGCACTGAAGCTTTCTTT. This encodes CASSSRGRTEAFF.

The chain employs TRBV12-3 or TRBV12-4 and TRBJ1-5; D gene ambiguous. CDR3 size: 12 residues. V was trimmed by 5 bases and J by 5 bases, leaving 7 bases between them. The CDR3 nucleotides read TGTGCCAGCAGTCTCGTCTATCAGCCCCAGCATTTT. Encoded protein: CASSLVYQPQHF.

This chain links TRBV6-5 with TRBJ2-1; tentative D call: TRBD1 (6 bases). The V and J ends lost 4 bases and 8 bases respectively, with 18 bases between them. The CDR3 is 15 residues long. In germline, CDR1 is MNHEY, CDR2 SVGAGI. The CDR3 DNA reads TGTGCCAGCAGTTCCGGAACAGGGAAAGTCGATGAGCAGTTCTTC. Translating it yields CASSSGTGKVDEQFF.